This TCR beta chain was recovered during a study of blood T cells in healthy people across ages. The study's findings and limits: Older individuals had lower TCR beta diversity per million T cells (the decline was roughly linear). A greater number of naive CD4+ cells and higher diversity distinguished long-lived donors from aged donors.

With regard to this clonotype: No antigen is known for it. Relative to the germline gene, one junction end is altered; a read error may explain this.

Through a sample-barcoded 5' primer and a J-beta primer mix, a second PCR was run for about 6 to 11 cycles. TCRdb re-called the 5' RACE reads with MiXCR, one entry per CDR3 protein. In the table there are 1 million or so distinct CDR3 sequences, 20% to 25% of which are singletons. There are 12 residues in the CDR3. Germline V gene lookup returns CDR1 SEHNR and CDR2 FQNEAQ (reference sequence). Healthy Caucasian individuals from Russia aged about 6 to 100 served as donors. The sample was also reused in another study, on T cells of mothers and their children.

The chain links TRBV7-9 to TRBJ2-5, with TRBD1 matching over 8 bases. Sequenced input: blood. This sequence was found in a girl aged 2-10 years in good health. CDR3 bases: TGTACCAGCCGGGACAGGAAAGAGACCCAGTACTTC. Translated: CTSRDRKETQYF.